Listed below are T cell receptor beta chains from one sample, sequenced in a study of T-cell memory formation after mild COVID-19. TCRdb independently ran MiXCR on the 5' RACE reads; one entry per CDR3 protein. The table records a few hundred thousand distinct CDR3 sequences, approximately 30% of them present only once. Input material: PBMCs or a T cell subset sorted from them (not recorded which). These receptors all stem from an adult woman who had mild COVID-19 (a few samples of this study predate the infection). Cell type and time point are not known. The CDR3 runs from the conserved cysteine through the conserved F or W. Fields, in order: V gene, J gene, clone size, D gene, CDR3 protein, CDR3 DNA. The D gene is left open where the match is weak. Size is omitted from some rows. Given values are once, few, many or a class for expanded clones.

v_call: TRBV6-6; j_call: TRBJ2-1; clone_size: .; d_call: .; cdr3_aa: CASSSGSGVSSYNEQFF; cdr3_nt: TGTGCCAGCAGTTCTGGTAGCGGAGTGAGCTCCTACAATGAGCAGTTCTTC
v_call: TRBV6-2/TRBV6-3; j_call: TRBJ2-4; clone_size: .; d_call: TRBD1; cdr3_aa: CASSYSGTGVDIQYF; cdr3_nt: TGTGCCAGCAGTTACTCCGGGACAGGGGTTGACATTCAGTACTTC
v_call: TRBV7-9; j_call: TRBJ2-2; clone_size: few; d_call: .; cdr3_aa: CASRPGTHTGELFF; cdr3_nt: TGTGCCAGCAGACCCGGGACACACACCGGGGAGCTGTTTTTT
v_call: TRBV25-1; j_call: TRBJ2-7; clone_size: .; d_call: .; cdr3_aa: CASRQAGAANSYEQYF; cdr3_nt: TGTGCCAGCAGACAGGCCGGAGCAGCCAACTCCTACGAGCAGTACTTC
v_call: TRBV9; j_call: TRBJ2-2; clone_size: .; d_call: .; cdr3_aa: CASSGRQTPGRELFF; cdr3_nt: TGTGCCAGCAGCGGCCGACAGACTCCGGGGCGGGAGCTGTTTTTT
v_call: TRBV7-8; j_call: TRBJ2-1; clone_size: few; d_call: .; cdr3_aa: CASSLVSRYSDEQFF; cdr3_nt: TGTGCCAGCAGCTTAGTCTCGCGGTACTCGGATGAGCAGTTCTTC
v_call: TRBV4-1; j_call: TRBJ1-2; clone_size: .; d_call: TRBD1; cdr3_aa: CASSPGQDSYLYGYTF; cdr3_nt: TGCGCCAGCAGCCCGGGACAGGATTCCTATCTCTATGGCTACACCTTC
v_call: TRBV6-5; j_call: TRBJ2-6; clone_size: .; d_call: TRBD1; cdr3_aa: CASSYRQGSGANVLTF; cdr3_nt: TGTGCCAGCAGTTATCGACAGGGGTCTGGGGCCAACGTCCTGACTTTC
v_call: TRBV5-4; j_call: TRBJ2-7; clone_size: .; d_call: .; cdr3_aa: CASSLIGPYEQYF; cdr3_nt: TGTGCCAGCAGCTTGATAGGGCCCTACGAGCAGTACTTC
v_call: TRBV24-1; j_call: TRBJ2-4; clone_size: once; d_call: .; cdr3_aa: CATSDLGEGAAKNIQYF; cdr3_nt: TGTGCCACCAGTGACCTCGGGGAGGGGGCTGCCAAAAACATTCAGTACTTC
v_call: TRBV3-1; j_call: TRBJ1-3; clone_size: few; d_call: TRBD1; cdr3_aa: CASTPDRGSGNTIYF; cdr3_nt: TGTGCCAGCACCCCCGACAGGGGCTCTGGAAACACCATATATTTT
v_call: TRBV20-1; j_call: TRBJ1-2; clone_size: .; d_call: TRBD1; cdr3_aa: CSARNTGVAYGYTF; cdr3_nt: TGCAGTGCTAGGAATACAGGGGTGGCCTATGGCTACACCTTC
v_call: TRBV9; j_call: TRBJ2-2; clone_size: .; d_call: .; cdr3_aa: CASSVAGTGELFF; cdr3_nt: TGTGCCAGCAGCGTAGCTGGGACCGGGGAGCTGTTTTTT
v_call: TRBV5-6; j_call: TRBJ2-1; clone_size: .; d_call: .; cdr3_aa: CASRRRAYNEQFF; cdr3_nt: TGTGCCAGCAGGCGGAGGGCATACAATGAGCAGTTCTTC
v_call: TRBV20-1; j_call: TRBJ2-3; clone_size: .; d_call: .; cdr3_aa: CSAISRSASYTDTQYF; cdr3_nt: TGCAGTGCTATCTCCAGGAGCGCCTCCTACACAGATACGCAGTATTTT
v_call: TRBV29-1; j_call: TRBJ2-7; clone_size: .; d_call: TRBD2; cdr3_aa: CSARGGSVPEQYF; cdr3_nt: TGCAGCGCCCGGGGGGGGTCAGTACCCGAGCAGTACTTC
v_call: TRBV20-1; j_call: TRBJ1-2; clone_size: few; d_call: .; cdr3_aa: CSAASYNVGDGYTF; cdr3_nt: TGCAGTGCCGCTAGTTACAATGTTGGGGATGGCTACACCTTC
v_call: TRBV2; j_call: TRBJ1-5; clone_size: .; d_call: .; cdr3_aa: CASSEWESPNQPQHF; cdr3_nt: TGTGCCAGCAGTGAATGGGAGAGCCCCAATCAGCCCCAGCATTTT
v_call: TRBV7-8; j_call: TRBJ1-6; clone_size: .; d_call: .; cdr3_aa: CASSPGTSVGGSPLHF; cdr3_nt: TGTGCCAGCAGCCCCGGGACCTCCGTCGGGGGGTCACCCCTCCACTTT
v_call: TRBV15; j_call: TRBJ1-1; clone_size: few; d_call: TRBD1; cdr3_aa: CATSRDMTGSRTEAFF; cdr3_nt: TGTGCCACCAGCAGAGATATGACAGGGAGTCGGACTGAAGCTTTCTTT